Sequencing of this T cell receptor beta chain was carried out in a study of blood T cell repertoires in COVID-19. Profiling relied on immunoSEQ multiplex PCR, and the TCRdb table lists in-frame clones only, not all of them. The data show 130,000 to 150,000 clones, approximately 83% seen once. Among Cohort 3 donors, those recovered had two negative PCRs, clearance, or symptom resolution. The CDR3 length is 15 residues. Germline-derived CDR1 and CDR2 are LGHNA and YSLEER. V lost 3 bases and J lost 6, with 16 bases in between. Sequenced material: PBMCs or T cells enriched from blood (not recorded which). The sequence was obtained from a man in his fifties who had recovered from COVID-19. The genes are TRBV4-3 and TRBJ2-3; possibly TRBD2 for D (7 bases). CDR3 DNA sequence: TGCGCCAGCAGCCAGGCCTCGGGGGGCGGCGATACGCAGTATTTT. Protein: CASSQASGGGDTQYF.